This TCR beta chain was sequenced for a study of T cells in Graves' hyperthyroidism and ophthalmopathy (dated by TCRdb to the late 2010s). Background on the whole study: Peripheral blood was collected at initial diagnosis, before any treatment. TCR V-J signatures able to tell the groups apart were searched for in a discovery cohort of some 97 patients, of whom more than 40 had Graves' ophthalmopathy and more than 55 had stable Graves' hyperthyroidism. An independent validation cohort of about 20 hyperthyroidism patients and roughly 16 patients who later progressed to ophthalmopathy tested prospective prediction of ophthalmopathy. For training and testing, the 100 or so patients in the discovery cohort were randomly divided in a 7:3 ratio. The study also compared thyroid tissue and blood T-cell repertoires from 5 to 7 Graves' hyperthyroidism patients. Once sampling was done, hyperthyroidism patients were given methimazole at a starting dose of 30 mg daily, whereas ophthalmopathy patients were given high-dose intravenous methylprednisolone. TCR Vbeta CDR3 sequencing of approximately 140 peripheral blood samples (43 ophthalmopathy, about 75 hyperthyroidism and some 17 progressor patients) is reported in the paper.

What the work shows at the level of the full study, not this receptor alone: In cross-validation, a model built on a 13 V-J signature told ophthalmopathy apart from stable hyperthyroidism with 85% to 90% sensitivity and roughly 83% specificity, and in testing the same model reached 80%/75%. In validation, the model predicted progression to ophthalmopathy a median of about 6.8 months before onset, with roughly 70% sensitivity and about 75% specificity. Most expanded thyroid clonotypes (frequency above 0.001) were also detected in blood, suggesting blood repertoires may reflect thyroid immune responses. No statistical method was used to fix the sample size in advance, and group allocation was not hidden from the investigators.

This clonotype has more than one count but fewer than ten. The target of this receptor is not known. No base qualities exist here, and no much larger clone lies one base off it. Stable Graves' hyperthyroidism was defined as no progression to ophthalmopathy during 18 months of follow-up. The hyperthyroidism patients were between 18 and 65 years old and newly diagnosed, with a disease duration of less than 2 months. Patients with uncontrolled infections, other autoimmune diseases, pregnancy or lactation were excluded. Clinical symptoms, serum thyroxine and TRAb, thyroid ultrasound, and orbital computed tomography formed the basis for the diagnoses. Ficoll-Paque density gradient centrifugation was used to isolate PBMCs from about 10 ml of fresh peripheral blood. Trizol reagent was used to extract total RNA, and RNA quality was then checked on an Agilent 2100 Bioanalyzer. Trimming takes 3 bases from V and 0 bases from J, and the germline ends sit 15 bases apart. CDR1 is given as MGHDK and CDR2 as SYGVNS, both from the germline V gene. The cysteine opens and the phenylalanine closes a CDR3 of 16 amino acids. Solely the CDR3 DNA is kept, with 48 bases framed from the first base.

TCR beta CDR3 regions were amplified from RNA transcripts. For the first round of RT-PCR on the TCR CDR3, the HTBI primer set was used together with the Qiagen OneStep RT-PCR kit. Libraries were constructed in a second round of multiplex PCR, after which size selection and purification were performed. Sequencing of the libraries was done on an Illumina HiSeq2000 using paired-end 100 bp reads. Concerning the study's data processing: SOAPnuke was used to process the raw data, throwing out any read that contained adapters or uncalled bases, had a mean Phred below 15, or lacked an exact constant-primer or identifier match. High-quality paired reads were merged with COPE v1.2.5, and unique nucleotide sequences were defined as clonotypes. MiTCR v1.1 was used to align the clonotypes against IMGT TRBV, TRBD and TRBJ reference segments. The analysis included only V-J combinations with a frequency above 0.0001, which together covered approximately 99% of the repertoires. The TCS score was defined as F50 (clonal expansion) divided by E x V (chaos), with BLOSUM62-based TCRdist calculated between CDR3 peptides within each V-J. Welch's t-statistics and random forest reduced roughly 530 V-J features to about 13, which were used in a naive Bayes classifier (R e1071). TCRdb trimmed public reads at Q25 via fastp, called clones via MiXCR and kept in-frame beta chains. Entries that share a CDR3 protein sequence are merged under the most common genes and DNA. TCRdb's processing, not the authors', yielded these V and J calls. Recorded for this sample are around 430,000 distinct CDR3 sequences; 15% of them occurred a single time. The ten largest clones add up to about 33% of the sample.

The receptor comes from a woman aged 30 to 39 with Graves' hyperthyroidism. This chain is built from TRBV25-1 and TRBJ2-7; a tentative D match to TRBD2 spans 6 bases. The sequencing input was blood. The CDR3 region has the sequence CASSDLGTSDSYEQYF. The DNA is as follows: TGTGCCAGCAGTGACCTCGGGACTTCTGACTCCTACGAGCAGTACTTC.